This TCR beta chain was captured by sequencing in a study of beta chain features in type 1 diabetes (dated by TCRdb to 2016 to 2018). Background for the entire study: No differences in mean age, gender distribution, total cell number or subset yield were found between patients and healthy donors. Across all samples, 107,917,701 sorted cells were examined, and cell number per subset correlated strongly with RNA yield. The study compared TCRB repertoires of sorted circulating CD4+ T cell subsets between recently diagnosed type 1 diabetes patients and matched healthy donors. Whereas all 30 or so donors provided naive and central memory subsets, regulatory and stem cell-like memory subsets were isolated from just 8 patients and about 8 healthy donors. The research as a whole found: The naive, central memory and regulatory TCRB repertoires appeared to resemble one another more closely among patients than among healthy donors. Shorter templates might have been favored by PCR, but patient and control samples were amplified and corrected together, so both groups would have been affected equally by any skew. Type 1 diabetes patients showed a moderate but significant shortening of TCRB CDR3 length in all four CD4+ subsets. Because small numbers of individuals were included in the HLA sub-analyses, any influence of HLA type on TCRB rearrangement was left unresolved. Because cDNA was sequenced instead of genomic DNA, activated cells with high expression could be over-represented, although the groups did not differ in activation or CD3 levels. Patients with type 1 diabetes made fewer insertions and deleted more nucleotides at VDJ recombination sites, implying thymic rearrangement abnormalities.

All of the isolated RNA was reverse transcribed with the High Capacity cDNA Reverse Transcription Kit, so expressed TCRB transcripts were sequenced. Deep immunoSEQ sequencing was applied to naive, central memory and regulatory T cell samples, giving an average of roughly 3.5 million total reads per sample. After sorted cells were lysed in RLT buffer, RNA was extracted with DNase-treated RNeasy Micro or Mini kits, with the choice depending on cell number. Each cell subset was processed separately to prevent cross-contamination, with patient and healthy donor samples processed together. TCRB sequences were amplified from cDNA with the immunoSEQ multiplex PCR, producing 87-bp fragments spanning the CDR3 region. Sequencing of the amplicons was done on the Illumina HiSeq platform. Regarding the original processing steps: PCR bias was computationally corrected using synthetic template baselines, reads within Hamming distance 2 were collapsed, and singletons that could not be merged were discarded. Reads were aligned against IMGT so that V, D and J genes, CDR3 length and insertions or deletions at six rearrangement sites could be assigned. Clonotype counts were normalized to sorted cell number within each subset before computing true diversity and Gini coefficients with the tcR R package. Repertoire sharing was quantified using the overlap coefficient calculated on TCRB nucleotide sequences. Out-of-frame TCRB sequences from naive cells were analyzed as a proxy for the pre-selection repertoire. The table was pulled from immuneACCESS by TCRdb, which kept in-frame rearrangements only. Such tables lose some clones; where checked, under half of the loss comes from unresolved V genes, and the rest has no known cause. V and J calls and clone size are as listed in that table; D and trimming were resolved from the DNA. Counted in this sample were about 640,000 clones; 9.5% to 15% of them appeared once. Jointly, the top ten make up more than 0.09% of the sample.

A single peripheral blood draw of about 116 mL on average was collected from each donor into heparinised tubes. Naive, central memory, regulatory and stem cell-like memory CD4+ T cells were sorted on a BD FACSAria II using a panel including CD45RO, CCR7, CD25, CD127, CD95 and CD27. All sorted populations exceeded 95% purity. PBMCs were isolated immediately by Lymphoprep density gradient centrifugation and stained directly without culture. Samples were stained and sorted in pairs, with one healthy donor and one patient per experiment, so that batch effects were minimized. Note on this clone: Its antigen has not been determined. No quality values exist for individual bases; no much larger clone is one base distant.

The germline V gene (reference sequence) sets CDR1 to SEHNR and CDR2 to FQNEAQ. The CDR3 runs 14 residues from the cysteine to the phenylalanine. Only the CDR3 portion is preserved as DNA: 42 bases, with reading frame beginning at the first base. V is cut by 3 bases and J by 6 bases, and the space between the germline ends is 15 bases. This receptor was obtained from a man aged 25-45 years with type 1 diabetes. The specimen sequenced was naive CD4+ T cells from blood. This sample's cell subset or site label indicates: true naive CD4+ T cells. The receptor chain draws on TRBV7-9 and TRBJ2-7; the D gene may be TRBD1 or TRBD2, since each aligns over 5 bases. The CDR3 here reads CASSFSQGEAEQYF. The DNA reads TGTGCCAGCAGCTTTAGCCAGGGAGAAGCCGAGCAGTACTTC.